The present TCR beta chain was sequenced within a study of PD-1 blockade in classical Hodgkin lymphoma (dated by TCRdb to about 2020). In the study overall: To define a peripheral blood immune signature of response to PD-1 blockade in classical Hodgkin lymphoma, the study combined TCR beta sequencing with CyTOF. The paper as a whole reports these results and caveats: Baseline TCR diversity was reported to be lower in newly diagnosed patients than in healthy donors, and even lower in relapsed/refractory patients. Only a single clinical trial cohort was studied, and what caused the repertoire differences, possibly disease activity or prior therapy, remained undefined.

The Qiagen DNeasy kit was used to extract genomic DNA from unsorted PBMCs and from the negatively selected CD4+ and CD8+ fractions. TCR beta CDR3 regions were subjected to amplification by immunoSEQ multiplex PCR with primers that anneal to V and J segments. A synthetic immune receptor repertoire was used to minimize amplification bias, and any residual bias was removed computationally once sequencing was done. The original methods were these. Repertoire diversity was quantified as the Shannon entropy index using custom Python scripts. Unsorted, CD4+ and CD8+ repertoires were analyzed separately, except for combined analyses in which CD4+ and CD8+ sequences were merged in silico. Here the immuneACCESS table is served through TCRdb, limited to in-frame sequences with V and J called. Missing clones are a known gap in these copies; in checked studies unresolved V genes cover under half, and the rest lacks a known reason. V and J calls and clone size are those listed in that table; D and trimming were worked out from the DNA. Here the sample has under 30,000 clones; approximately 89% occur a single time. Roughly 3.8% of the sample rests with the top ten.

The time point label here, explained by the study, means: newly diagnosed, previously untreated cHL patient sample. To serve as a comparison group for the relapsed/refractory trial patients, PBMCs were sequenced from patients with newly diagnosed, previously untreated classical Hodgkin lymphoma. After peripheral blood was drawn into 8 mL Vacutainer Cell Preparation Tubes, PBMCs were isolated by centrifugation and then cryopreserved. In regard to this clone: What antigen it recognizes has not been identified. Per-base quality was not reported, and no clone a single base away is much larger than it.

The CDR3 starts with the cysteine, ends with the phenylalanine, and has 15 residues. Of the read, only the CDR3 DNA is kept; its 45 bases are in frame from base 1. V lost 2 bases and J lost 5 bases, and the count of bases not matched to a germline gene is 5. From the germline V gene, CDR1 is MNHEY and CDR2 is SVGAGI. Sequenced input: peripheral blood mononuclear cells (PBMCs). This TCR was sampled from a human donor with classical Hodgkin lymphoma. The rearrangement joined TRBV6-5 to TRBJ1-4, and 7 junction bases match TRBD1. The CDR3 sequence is CASSYGGTANEKLFF. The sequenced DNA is TGTGCCAGCAGTTACGGGGGGACAGCGAATGAAAAACTGTTTTTT.